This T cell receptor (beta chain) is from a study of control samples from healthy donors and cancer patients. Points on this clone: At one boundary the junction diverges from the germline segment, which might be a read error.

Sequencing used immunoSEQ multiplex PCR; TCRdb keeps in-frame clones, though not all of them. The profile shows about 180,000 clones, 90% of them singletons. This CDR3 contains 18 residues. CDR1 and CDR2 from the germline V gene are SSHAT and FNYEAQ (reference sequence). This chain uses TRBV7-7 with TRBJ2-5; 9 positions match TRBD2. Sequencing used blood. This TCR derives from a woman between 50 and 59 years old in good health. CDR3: CASSLSGDLAGLGETQYF. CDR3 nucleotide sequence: TGTGCTAGCAGCTTATCAGGTGATCTAGCGGGACTCGGAGAGACCCAGTACTTC.